This T cell receptor beta chain comes out of a study of blood T cell repertoires in COVID-19. Using immunoSEQ multiplex PCR, the repertoire was profiled, and TCRdb retains in-frame clones only, with some absent. The sample lists 60,000 to 75,000 clones, 80% to 90% seen once, with roughly 6.7% in the top ten. Trimming pared 2 bases from V and 2 bases from J, leaving 6 bases between. This CDR3 region has 13 residues. Germline V gives CDR1 MDHEN, CDR2 SYDVKM. The chain combines TRBV28 with TRBJ1-1, with D possibly being TRBD1 (5 bases). Sequenced: peripheral blood. The sequence was collected from a human donor in a cohort sampled during active COVID-19. CDR3 residues: CASSLQGNTEAFF. The CDR3 coding sequence is TGTGCCAGCAGTTTACAGGGAAACACTGAAGCTTTCTTT.